These 8 T cell receptor beta chains originate from one sample sequenced in a study of T cells in Graves' hyperthyroidism and ophthalmopathy. Amplified TCR beta CDR3 regions came from RNA transcripts. The HTBI primer set drove a first-round RT-PCR of the TCR CDR3. In TCRdb, the multiplex PCR reads were re-called with MiXCR into one record per CDR3 protein. The table has more than 500,000 distinct CDR3 sequences, roughly 14% seen once. Sequencing input: blood. These receptors all stem from a woman in her thirties or forties with Graves' ophthalmopathy.

This clonotype was observed many times. This chain links TRBV6-2 or TRBV6-3 with TRBJ1-5, with 7 bases identical to TRBD1. The ends lost 2 bases at V and 7 bases at J; junction bases unmatched: 5. Germline CDR1 reads MNHEY; CDR2 reads SVGEGT. CDR3 length: 14 residues. The CDR3 region has the DNA TGTGCCAGCAGTTACGACCAGGGGGGGCAGCCCCAGCATTTT. Residues: CASSYDQGGQPQHF.

There are a few counts of this clonotype. CDR3 DNA sequence: TGTGCCAGCAGCCAAACTGGACTAGCCTACGAGCAGTACTTC. Translated: CASSQTGLAYEQYF. This rearrangement joins TRBV3-1 to TRBJ2-7, with 7 bases that match TRBD2. The CDR3 is made up of 14 amino acids. Trimming at V came to 2 bases and at J to 2 bases, leaving 3 bases not matched to a gene. In germline, CDR1 is LGHDT, CDR2 YNNKEL (reference sequence).

As regards this clonotype: A much larger clone lies a single base off, so this may be a read error. V and J are TRBV7-3 and TRBJ2-6, with TRBD1 matching 8 bases. This CDR3 is 16 amino acids long. The germline V gene has CDR1 SGHTA and CDR2 FQGTGA. The CDR3, as DNA: TGTGCCAGCAGCTTAAGCCAGGGGGCTGGGGCCAACGTCCCGACTTTC. This translates into CASSLSQGAGANVPTF.

In its sample, this clonotype was seen many times. The chain carries TRBV6-2 or TRBV6-3 and TRBJ1-1; D might be TRBD1 (6 bases). The V gene's germline CDR1 is MNHEY and CDR2 SVGEGT. V was cut by 9 bases and J by 4 bases, with 15 bases left in between. The CDR3 loop spans 13 amino acids. The CDR3 nucleotides are TGTGCCAGTAAGCGGGGGCGCGGCACTGAAGCTTTCTTT. This codes for CASKRGRGTEAFF.

At least ten counts were recorded for this clonotype. The chain has TRBV27 and TRBJ2-5, with D maybe TRBD2 (6 bases). Germline V lookup: CDR1 MNHEY, CDR2 SMNVEV (reference sequence). V lost 8 bases, J lost 5 bases, and 12 bases lay in between. CDR3 length equals 12 residues. The CDR3 bases are TGTGCCAGCGCTCGGGGGAGGGAGACCCAGTACTTC. This codes for CASARGRETQYF.

In this sample, this clonotype turned up many times. This chain joins TRBV6-1 and TRBJ1-5; 7 bases are a match to TRBD1. This CDR3 comprises 15 residues. V gave up 7 bases and J gave up 1 base; unmatched junction bases: 7. Germline lookup yields CDR1 MNHNS and CDR2 SASEGT. CDR3 residues: CASTLQGRSNQPQHF. As DNA, the CDR3 is TGTGCCAGCACCTTACAGGGGAGGAGCAATCAGCCCCAGCATTTT.

This clonotype was detected only once. The V gene is TRBV11-2, the J gene TRBJ1-4; D remains ambiguous. The CDR3 has 15 residues. The V end was cut by 6 bases, the J end by 8 bases, with 19 bases between. From germline, CDR1 is SGHAT and CDR2 FQNNGV. The CDR3 reads CASSPGPGSREKLFF. Here the CDR3 DNA reads TGTGCCAGCAGTCCAGGCCCGGGAAGTCGGGAAAAACTGTTTTTT. Looking up the rest from reference TRBV11-2 and TRBJ1-4 gives the full variable domain: EAGVAQSPRYKIIEKRQSVAFWCNPISGHATLYWYQQILGQGPKLLIQFQNNGVVDDSQLPKDRFSAERLKGVDSTLKIQPAKLEDSAVYLCASSPGPGSREKLFFGSGTQLSVL.

This clonotype has a count of ten or more. This chain uses TRBV10-3 with TRBJ2-7; 9 nucleotides agree with TRBD1. The V segment lost 6 bases and the J segment 1 base; nucleotides outside the gene matches: 7. This CDR3 is built from 15 residues. CDR1 is ENHRY, CDR2 SYGVKD, per germline. CDR3 residues: CAISLRTGVSYEQYF. In DNA form, the CDR3 reads TGTGCCATCAGCCTGAGGACAGGGGTTTCCTACGAGCAGTACTTC.